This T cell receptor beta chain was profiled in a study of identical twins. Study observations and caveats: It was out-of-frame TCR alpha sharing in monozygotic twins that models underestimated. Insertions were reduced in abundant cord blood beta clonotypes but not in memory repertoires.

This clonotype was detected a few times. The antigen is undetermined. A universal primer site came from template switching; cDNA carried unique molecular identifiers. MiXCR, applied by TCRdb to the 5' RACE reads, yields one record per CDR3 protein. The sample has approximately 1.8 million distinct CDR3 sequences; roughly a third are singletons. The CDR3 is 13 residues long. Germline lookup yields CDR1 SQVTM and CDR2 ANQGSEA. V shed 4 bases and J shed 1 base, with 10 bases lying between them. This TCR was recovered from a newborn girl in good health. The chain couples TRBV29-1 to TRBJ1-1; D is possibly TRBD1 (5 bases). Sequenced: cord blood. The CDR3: CSVGGQGNTEAFF. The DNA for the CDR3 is TGCAGCGTTGGCGGTCAGGGGAACACTGAAGCTTTCTTT.